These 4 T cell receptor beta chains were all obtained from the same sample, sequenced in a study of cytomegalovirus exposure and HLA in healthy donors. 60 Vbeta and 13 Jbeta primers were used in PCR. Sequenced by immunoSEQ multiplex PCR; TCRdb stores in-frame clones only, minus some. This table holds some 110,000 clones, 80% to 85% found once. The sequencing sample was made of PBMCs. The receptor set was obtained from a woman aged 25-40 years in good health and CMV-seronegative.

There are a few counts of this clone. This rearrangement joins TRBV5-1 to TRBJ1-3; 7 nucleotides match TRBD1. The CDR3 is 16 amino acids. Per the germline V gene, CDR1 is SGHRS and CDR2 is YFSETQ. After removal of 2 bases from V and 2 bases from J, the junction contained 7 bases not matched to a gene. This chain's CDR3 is CASSFGPGGTGNTIYF. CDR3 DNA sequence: TGCGCCAGCAGCTTTGGGCCAGGGGGTACTGGAAACACCATATATTTT.

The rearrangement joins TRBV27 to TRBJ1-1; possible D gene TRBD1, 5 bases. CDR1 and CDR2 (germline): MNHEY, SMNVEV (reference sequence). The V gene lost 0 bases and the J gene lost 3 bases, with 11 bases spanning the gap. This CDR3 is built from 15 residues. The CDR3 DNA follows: TGTGCCAGCAGTTTATCGCGGGGCGGGGACACTGAAGCTTTCTTT. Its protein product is CASSLSRGGDTEAFF.

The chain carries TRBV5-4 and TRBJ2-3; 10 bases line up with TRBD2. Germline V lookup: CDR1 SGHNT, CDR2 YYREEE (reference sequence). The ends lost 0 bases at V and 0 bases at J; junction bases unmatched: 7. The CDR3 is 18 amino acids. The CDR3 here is CASSLVSGRYSSTDTQYF. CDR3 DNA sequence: TGTGCCAGCAGCTTGGTTAGCGGGAGGTATTCTAGCACAGATACGCAGTATTTT.

The CDR3 sequence is CASSPGQDSYEQYF. The CDR3, as DNA: TGTGCCAGCAGCCCCGGACAGGACTCCTACGAGCAGTACTTC. The rearrangement uses TRBV9 and TRBJ2-7, with 7 bases identical to TRBD1. The CDR3 runs 14 residues. V lost 4 bases and J lost 0; bases outside the gene matches: 4. Germline assignment: CDR1 SGDLS and CDR2 YYNGEE.